This T cell receptor (beta chain) was profiled in a study of regulatory T cells in long-lasting Graves disease. This clonotype was recorded only once. The ends were cut back, 1 base at V and 0 bases at J, with 11 bases in the middle. The CDR3 consists of 16 residues. Germline V gene lookup returns CDR1 SNHLY and CDR2 FYNNEI. To make TCR beta libraries, researchers used iRepertoire HTBI primers and Arm-PCR of CDR3 regions. One entry per CDR3 protein results from TCRdb running MiXCR on the multiplex PCR reads. The repertoire consists of approximately 470,000 distinct CDR3 sequences, with around 21% occurring once and the leading ten covering 7.8%. Time point noted: persistent/refractory GD, antithyroid drugs over 5 years with positive TRAb. The authors made the TCR library using RNA they extracted from PBMCs.

Sequenced here: peripheral blood mononuclear cells (PBMCs), sampled when the disease was refractory, from a patient treated with antithyroid drugs. The genes are TRBV2 and TRBJ2-3; weak D call: TRBD2 (6 bases). The clonotype comes from a female donor with Graves disease. CDR3: CASSEDAGPSTDTQYF. The CDR3 coding sequence is TGTGCCAGCAGTGAAGATGCGGGACCGAGCACAGATACGCAGTATTTT.